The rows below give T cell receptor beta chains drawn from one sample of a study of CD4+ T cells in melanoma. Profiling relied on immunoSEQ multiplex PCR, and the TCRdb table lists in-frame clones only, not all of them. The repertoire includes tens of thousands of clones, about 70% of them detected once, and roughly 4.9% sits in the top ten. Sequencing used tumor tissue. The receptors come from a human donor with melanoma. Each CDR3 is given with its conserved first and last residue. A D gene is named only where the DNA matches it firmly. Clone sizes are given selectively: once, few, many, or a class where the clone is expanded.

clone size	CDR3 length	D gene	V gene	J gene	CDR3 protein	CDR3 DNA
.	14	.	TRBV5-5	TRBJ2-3	CASSPSRGTDTQYF	TGTGCCAGCAGTCCTAGCCGAGGCACAGATACGCAGTATTTT
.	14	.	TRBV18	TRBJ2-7	CASSPRQPYYEQYF	TGTGCCAGCTCACCACGGCAGCCTTACTACGAGCAGTACTTC
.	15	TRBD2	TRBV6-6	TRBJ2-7	CASSQRGSRSYEQYF	TGTGCCAGCAGTCAGCGGGGGTCCCGCTCCTACGAGCAGTACTTC
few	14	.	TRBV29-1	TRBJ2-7	CSVETGTDSYEQYF	TGCAGCGTTGAAACGGGGACGGACTCCTACGAGCAGTACTTC
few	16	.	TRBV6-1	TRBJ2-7	CASSESAGAGSYEQYF	TGTGCCAGCAGTGAATCGGCGGGGGCAGGATCCTACGAGCAGTACTTC
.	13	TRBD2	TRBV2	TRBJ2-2	CASTEGREGELFF	TGTGCCAGCACCGAGGGTAGGGAGGGAGAGCTGTTTTTT
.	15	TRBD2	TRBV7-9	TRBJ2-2	CASSFLAGGPGELFF	TGTGCCAGCAGCTTCCTAGCGGGGGGGCCCGGGGAGCTGTTTTTT
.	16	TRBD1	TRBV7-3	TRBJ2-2	CASSEKSQGADGELFF	TGTGCCAGCAGCGAAAAAAGCCAGGGGGCGGACGGGGAGCTGTTTTTT
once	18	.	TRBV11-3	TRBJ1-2	CASSLVRGGTDHRNGYTF	TGTGCCAGCAGCTTAGTGAGAGGGGGGACGGACCATCGAAATGGCTACACCTTC
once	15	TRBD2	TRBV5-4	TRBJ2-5	CASSLLAGAQETQYF	TGTGCCAGCAGCTTGCTAGCGGGGGCACAAGAGACCCAGTACTTC
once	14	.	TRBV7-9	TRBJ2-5	CASSPRASRETQYF	TGTGCCAGCAGCCCCCGGGCTAGTCGAGAGACCCAGTACTTC
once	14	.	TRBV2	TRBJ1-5	CASSEAGRGEPQHF	TGTGCCAGCAGTGAAGCGGGTAGGGGCGAGCCCCAGCATTTT
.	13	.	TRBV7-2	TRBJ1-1	CASSFAGNTEAFF	TGTGCCAGCAGCTTTGCCGGGAACACTGAAGCTTTCTTT
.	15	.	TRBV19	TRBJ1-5	CASSIEGHDNQPQHF	TGTGCCAGTAGTATAGAGGGACACGACAATCAGCCCCAGCATTTT
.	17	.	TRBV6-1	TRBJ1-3	CASSEPAKAGHGNTIYF	TGTGCCAGCAGTGAGCCGGCAAAAGCAGGGCACGGAAACACCATATATTTT
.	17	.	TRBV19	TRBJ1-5	CASSLHPTDGLNQPQHF	TGTGCCAGTAGTCTCCACCCAACCGACGGGTTAAATCAGCCCCAGCATTTT
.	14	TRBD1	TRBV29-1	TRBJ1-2	CSVLNPQGAQSYTF	TGCAGCGTACTAAATCCTCAGGGGGCGCAGAGCTACACCTTC
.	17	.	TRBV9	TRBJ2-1	CASSVEPLAVRYNEQFF	TGTGCCAGCAGCGTAGAGCCCCTAGCAGTCCGTTACAATGAGCAGTTCTTC
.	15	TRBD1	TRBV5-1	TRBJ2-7	CASSPWTGRGNEQYF	TGCGCCAGCAGCCCATGGACAGGGCGGGGTAACGAGCAGTACTTC
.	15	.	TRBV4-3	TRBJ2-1	CASSLGGLPFNEQFF	TGCGCCAGCAGCCTGGGAGGTCTACCTTTCAATGAGCAGTTCTTC
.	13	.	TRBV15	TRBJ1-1	CATSLVGAGVAFF	TGTGCCACCAGCCTCGTTGGGGCGGGAGTAGCTTTCTTT
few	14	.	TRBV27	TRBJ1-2	CASSPNRDIYGYTF	TGTGCCAGCAGTCCTAACCGGGACATATATGGCTACACCTTC
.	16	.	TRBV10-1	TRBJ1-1	CASSKIGRNMNTEAFF	TGCGCCAGCAGTAAAATAGGGCGTAACATGAACACTGAAGCTTTCTTT
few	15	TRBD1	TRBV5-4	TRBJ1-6	CASSRGQGVNSPLHF	TGTGCCAGCAGTCGGGGACAGGGGGTTAATTCACCCCTCCACTTT
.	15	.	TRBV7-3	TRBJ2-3	CASSVNGMWADTQYF	TGTGCCAGCAGCGTAAACGGGATGTGGGCAGATACGCAGTATTTT
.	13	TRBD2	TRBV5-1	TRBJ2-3	CASSSGEGDTQYF	TGCGCCAGCAGCTCCGGGGAGGGAGATACGCAGTATTTT
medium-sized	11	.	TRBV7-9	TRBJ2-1	CASSFGNEQFF	TGTGCCAGCAGCTTCGGCAATGAGCAGTTCTTC
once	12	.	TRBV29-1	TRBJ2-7	CSVAVGLYEQYF	TGCAGCGTCGCGGTGGGGCTGTACGAGCAGTACTTC
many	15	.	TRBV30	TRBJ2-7	CAWSVGETAAYEQYF	TGTGCCTGGAGTGTAGGAGAGACGGCAGCCTACGAGCAGTACTTC
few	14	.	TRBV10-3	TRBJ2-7	CAISESSNTYEQYF	TGTGCCATCAGTGAGTCAAGCAACACCTACGAGCAGTACTTC
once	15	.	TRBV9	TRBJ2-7	CASSVGWGSSYEQYF	TGTGCCAGCAGCGTAGGATGGGGCTCCTCCTACGAGCAGTACTTC
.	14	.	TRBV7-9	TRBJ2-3	CASSFVRTPRTQYF	TGTGCCAGCAGCTTCGTGCGGACCCCAAGGACGCAGTATTTT
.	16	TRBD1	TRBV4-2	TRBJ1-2	CASSQVAGGGYYGYTF	TGTGCCAGCAGCCAAGTGGCAGGGGGAGGCTACTATGGCTACACCTTC
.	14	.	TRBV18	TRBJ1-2	CASSPPSGVYGYTF	TGTGCCAGCTCACCACCGTCTGGGGTCTATGGCTACACCTTC
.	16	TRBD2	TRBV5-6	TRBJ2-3	CASSTVLAGGPDTQYF	TGTGCCAGCAGCACAGTACTAGCGGGGGGGCCAGATACGCAGTATTTT
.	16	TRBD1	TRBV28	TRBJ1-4	CASSRPGQYLNEKLFF	TGTGCCAGCAGTCGCCCGGGACAGTACCTTAATGAAAAACTGTTTTTT
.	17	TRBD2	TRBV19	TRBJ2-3	CASSTRSVTSGTDTQYF	TGTGCCAGTAGTACCCGCTCTGTGACTAGCGGGACAGATACGCAGTATTTT
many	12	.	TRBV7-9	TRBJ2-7	CASSPARGEQYF	TGTGCCAGCAGCCCGGCCCGAGGCGAGCAGTACTTC
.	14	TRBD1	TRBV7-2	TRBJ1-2	CASSGGQGNYGYTF	TGTGCCAGCAGCGGGGGACAGGGTAACTATGGCTACACCTTC
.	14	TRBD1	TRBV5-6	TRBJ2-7	CASSWGQGAYEQYF	TGTGCCAGCAGCTGGGGACAGGGGGCCTACGAGCAGTACTTC
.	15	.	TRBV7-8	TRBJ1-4	CASSLVRGFNEKLFF	TGTGCCAGCAGCTTAGTTAGGGGGTTTAATGAAAAACTGTTTTTT
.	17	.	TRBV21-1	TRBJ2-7	CASIRWDNASDPYEQYF	TGTGCCAGCATTCGATGGGACAACGCTTCTGATCCCTACGAGCAGTACTTC
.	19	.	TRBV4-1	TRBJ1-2	CASSHPARKGVRSNYGYTF	TGCGCCAGCAGCCACCCAGCCAGGAAAGGGGTTAGGTCTAACTATGGCTACACCTTC
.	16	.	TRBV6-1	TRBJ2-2	CASSEAFTFGTGELFF	TGTGCCAGCAGTGAAGCTTTTACGTTCGGCACCGGGGAGCTGTTTTTT
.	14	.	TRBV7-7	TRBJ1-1	CASSLDVSGTEAFF	TGTGCTAGCAGCTTAGATGTCTCCGGGACTGAAGCTTTCTTT
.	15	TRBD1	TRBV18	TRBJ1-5	CASSADRGRNQPQHF	TGTGCCAGCTCAGCGGACAGGGGACGCAATCAGCCCCAGCATTTT
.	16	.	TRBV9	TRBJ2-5	CASSVGLARGKETQYF	TGTGCCAGCAGCGTAGGCTTGGCCAGGGGAAAAGAGACCCAGTACTTC
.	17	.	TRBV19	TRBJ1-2	CASSINLGTPWVYGYTF	TGTGCCAGTAGTATAAACCTTGGGACGCCTTGGGTCTATGGCTACACCTTC
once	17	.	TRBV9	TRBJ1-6	CASSVDGRGVGGSPLHF	TGTGCCAGCAGCGTAGATGGTCGGGGGGTAGGGGGTTCACCCCTCCACTTT
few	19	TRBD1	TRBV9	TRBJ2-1	CASSVEGQGFLLRSDEQFF	TGTGCCAGCAGCGTAGAGGGACAGGGATTCCTTTTAAGGTCGGATGAGCAGTTCTTC
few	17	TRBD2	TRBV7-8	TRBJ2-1	CASTKRGVAGSRNEQFF	TGTGCCAGCACCAAAAGGGGAGTAGCGGGTTCGAGGAATGAGCAGTTCTTC
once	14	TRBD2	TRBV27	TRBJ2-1	CASKRAGGHNEQFF	TGTGCCAGCAAGAGAGCGGGGGGCCACAATGAGCAGTTCTTC
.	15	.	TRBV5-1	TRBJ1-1	CASSSTGILDTEAFF	TGCGCCAGCAGCTCAACAGGGATTCTGGACACTGAAGCTTTCTTT